The T cell receptor (beta chain) under discussion was sequenced for a study of regulatory T cells in long-lasting Graves disease. Time point: newly diagnosed GD, antithyroid drugs for less than 3 months. The TCR library used RNA extracted from PBMCs. Clinicians diagnosed Graves' disease using American Thyroid Association guidelines. From each patient, about 8.5 milliliters of peripheral blood was drawn and collected into an EDTA anticoagulant tube. Study-level points and caveats: Among samples with persistent disease, TRBV28, TRBJ1-2 and TRBJ2-5 were favored.

Remarks on this clonotype: Its antigen is still unknown.

V lost 8 bases, J lost 8 bases, and 18 bases lay in between. This CDR3 contains 13 residues. Through Arm-PCR of CDR3 regions and iRepertoire HTBI primers, TCR beta libraries were built. One entry per CDR3 protein results from TCRdb running MiXCR on the multiplex PCR reads. This table holds a few hundred thousand distinct CDR3 sequences, roughly 10% found once. This sample also appeared in a second study, on T cells in Graves' hyperthyroidism and ophthalmopathy.

This specimen consisted of peripheral blood mononuclear cells (PBMCs), obtained at new diagnosis, from a patient treated with antithyroid drugs. This sequence joins TRBV12-3 or TRBV12-4 and TRBJ1-2; possibly TRBD1 for D (6 bases). The sequence was obtained from a woman between 18 and 29 years old with Graves disease. CDR3 DNA sequence: TGTGCCAGCCGATCAGGGGATCGTCGGGGCTACACCTTC. Residues: CASRSGDRRGYTF.